The entry below gives a single T cell receptor beta chain sequence along with its context. It lacks a known antigen. Within one base of it there is no much larger clone, and no base qualities were kept. These data come from a study of blood T cells in healthy people across ages (dated by TCRdb to between 2015 and 2017). In the study overall: In model experiments, template switching captured about one uniquely barcoded TCR beta cDNA molecule for every two T cells. The study measured age-related changes in TCR beta repertoire diversity using deep sequencing normalized with unique cDNA molecular identifiers. Four age groups were formed from the donors: young (average approximately 17 years), middle-aged (approximately 40), aged (about 62) and long-lived (around 82). To avoid experimental bias, donors of different ages were randomly spread across the sequencing lanes. Two additional independent replicas of 1 million unique cDNA reads from the same blood draw were analyzed for two donors (one aged 18 to 30 and one aged 80 or older). Overall study outcomes, separate from this receptor: Compared with the aged group, more naive CD4+ T cells, fewer expanded clones and increased TCR diversity were shown by the long-lived group, suggesting age selection. Observed TCR beta diversity per million T cells fell roughly linearly with age, and a significant reduction was already apparent by age roughly 41. Since profiling was done on bulk unsorted PBMCs, naive and antigen-experienced compartments could not be conclusively compared. Donor CMV infection status was unknown, potentially confounding age-related changes in expanded clonotypes. Estimates of total diversity based on one million sequenced T cells were regarded as lower bounds and as underestimates. A strong correlation was found between observed TCR beta diversity and the percentage of naive T cells measured by flow cytometry.

Libraries came from 5' RACE. TCRdb names Illumina HiSeq 2500 as the instrument used. A second PCR of about 6 to 11 cycles was run with a J-beta primer mix and a sample-barcoded 5' primer. A template-switch 5' adaptor carrying 12 random nucleotides introduced a unique molecular identifier onto each TCR beta cDNA molecule. Each sample yielded at least 3 million CDR3-containing paired-end reads. All of the RNA was converted into first-strand cDNA using the Mint cDNA synthesis kit, with a TRBC-specific oligonucleotide serving as the primer. After uracil-DNA glycosylase treatment, a first 18-cycle PCR used universal primers M1SS and BC2_uni_R on all cDNA. The original methods were these. Normalization of each sample was performed by random selection of 1 million high-quality reads, each carrying a distinct molecular identifier. Instead of being binned into consensus sequences, reads with shared molecular identifiers were discarded. MiTCR, set to a Q25 quality threshold and the strictest error-elimination algorithm, was used for CDR3 identification, clonotype clustering and error correction. A nonparametric unseen species model using Euler transformation provided a lower-bound estimate of total TCR beta diversity. TCRdb reran the public reads through fastp at Q25 and MiXCR, keeping productive beta chains. A single entry per CDR3 protein holds the most common genes and DNA from its merged rows. What appears here as the V and J calls and clone size reflects TCRdb's work, not the paper's. In all, the sample holds under 950,000 distinct CDR3 sequences, and about a fifth of those were seen once. The ten largest account for roughly 22% of the sample.

Systemically healthy Caucasian individuals from Russia, 35 to 50 in total and aged roughly 6 to 95 years, were included as donors. Ten milliliters of peripheral blood were drawn from each donor into EDTA-treated Vacutainer tubes. Ficoll-Paque density-gradient centrifugation was used to isolate PBMCs, with at least 6.5 million per sample. Trizol reagent was used to extract total RNA from PBMCs, with at least 6 micrograms per sample. For every donor, flow cytometry on a PBMC aliquot measured the percentage of naive CD45RAhigh/CD27high T cells. CDR1 and CDR2, per the germline V gene, are MGHRA and YSYEKL. Measured from the cysteine to the phenylalanine, the CDR3 is 16 residues long. Just the 48-base CDR3 DNA is kept, in frame starting at base 1. Trimming removed 1 base from V and 1 base from J, leaving 13 bases between the germline ends.

The clonotype comes from a man in his 70s in good health. Here the chain combines TRBV4-1 and TRBJ1-2, with TRBD1 perhaps the D gene, on 5 matching bases. What was sequenced was blood. At the DNA level, the sequence is TGCGCCAGCAGCCAAGTCAATCGCCAGGGTAACTATGGCTACACCTTC. This sequence encodes CASSQVNRQGNYGYTF.